This T cell receptor (beta chain) was sequenced in a study of T cells in Graves' hyperthyroidism and ophthalmopathy. Study overall: Specimen type is peripheral blood, collected at initial diagnosis prior to any treatment.

Amplification of TCR beta CDR3 regions used RNA as the template. The HTBI primer set served for first-round RT-PCR of the TCR CDR3. MiXCR, applied by TCRdb to the multiplex PCR reads, yields one record per CDR3 protein. The sample includes over 700,000 distinct CDR3 sequences, approximately 19% of them seen just once. Germline V CDR1 and CDR2: LNHDA, SQIVND (reference sequence). The CDR3 is 15 amino acids. Trimming left V 5 bases short and J 12 bases short, with 20 bases between. Overall study findings and caveats: Patients with ophthalmopathy were separated from those with stable hyperthyroidism by a 13 V-J model.

As regards this clonotype: The antigen is undetermined.

The sample was blood. The chain combines TRBV19 with TRBJ1-6; D may be TRBD1 (6 bases). This clonotype originated in a woman aged 45 to 65 with Graves' hyperthyroidism that later progressed to Graves' ophthalmopathy. CDR3 loop: CASSGSGTNILPLHF. CDR3 in DNA: TGTGCCAGTAGTGGATCCGGGACAAACATTCTACCCCTCCACTTT. Using reference TRBV19 and TRBJ1-6 for the parts outside the CDR3, the full variable domain is DGGITQSPKYLFRKEGQNVTLSCEQNLNHDAMYWYRQDPGQGLRLIYYSQIVNDFQKGDIAEGYSVSREKKESFPLTVTSAQKNPTAFYLCASSGSGTNILPLHFGNGTRLTVT.